This is a list of T cell receptor beta chains from one sample in a study of T cell responses to AZD1222 COVID-19 vaccine. Profiling relied on immunoSEQ multiplex PCR, and the TCRdb table lists in-frame clones only, not all of them. The sample shows 100,000 to 150,000 clones, around 90% of them seen only once. The starting material was peripheral blood, obtained on day 0 of AZD1222 vaccination. The receptors stem from an adult in good health. Both conserved end residues are part of each CDR3. Fields, in order: J gene, D gene, V gene, CDR3 protein, CDR3 DNA. The D gene is left open where the match is weak.

>TRBJ1-2|TRBD1|TRBV27
CASSPWTGTYYGYTF
TGTGCCAGCAGTCCCTGGACAGGGACTTACTATGGCTACACCTTC
>TRBJ1-1|TRBD1|TRBV20-1
CSASQGVAFF
TGCAGTGCCTCACAGGGGGTGGCTTTCTTT
>TRBJ1-5|NA|TRBV21-1
CASSNHSEHDQPQHF
TGTGCCAGCAGCAACCACTCGGAGCACGATCAGCCCCAGCATTTT
>TRBJ2-1|TRBD1|TRBV11-3
CASSSAGTEGNEQFF
TGTGCCAGCAGCTCGGCCGGGACAGAGGGCAATGAGCAGTTCTTC
>TRBJ1-1|NA|TRBV6-5
CASSPATRMNTEAFF
TGTGCCAGCAGTCCTGCGACGAGAATGAACACTGAAGCTTTCTTT
>TRBJ1-1|NA|TRBV11-3
CASSLTRNTEAFF
TGTGCCAGCAGCCTTACACGGAACACTGAAGCTTTCTTT
>TRBJ1-3|NA|TRBV28
CASSPRVRGNTIYF
TGTGCCAGCAGTCCTCGGGTCAGGGGAAACACCATATATTTT
>TRBJ2-6|NA|TRBV6-2/TRBV6-3
CASSYSNRGGSGANVLTF
TGTGCCAGCAGTTACTCTAACAGGGGGGGCTCTGGGGCCAACGTCCTGACTTTC
>TRBJ1-5|NA|TRBV28
CASRTSNQPQHF
TGTGCCAGCAGGACAAGCAATCAGCCCCAGCATTTT
>TRBJ1-2|NA|TRBV12-3/TRBV12-4
CASSLGYGYTF
TGTGCCAGCAGTTTAGGGTATGGCTACACCTTC
>TRBJ2-2|NA|TRBV3-1/TRBV3-2
CASSQPSARTGELFF
TGTGCCAGCAGCCAACCCAGTGCGCGCACCGGGGAGCTGTTTTTT
>TRBJ2-3|TRBD1|TRBV19
CASSTGQGVGTQYF
TGTGCCAGTAGTACCGGACAGGGTGTGGGAACGCAGTATTTT
>TRBJ2-7|TRBD2|TRBV4-2
CASSRETTSGRASQYF
TGTGCCAGCAGCCGCGAAACGACTAGCGGGAGGGCCTCGCAGTACTTC
>TRBJ1-1|NA|TRBV5-1
CASSSLGGSNTEAFF
TGCGCCAGCAGCTCATTAGGGGGGTCGAACACTGAAGCTTTCTTT
>TRBJ2-5|TRBD1|TRBV19
CASSGRTGGHETQYF
TGTGCCAGTAGTGGCCGGACAGGGGGCCACGAGACCCAGTACTTC
>TRBJ2-5|TRBD1|TRBV5-4
CASGRWDSQETQYF
TGTGCCAGCGGCCGGTGGGACAGCCAAGAGACCCAGTACTTC
>TRBJ1-5|NA|TRBV2
CASRLVEASNQPQHF
TGTGCCAGCAGACTCGTCGAGGCCAGCAATCAGCCCCAGCATTTT